This section outlines one T cell receptor (beta chain) sequence together with its context. This sample's time point: pretreatment peripheral blood. V lost 2 bases to trimming and J lost 0 bases; unmatched junction nucleotides: 11. The CDR3 loop spans 18 amino acids. CDR1 is MNHEY, CDR2 SMNVEV, per germline (reference sequence). This sample was taken from a study of PD-L1 blockade in urothelial cancer. Across the study: Males with bladder-origin urothelial cancer made up twenty-five of 29 patients. Before enrollment, 0 to 3 chemotherapy regimens had been given to patients.

Clones were sequenced by immunoSEQ multiplex PCR, and TCRdb holds only the in-frame ones, with some missing. Of tens of thousands of clones in the sample, more than 75% were seen once. The clonotype originates from a man aged 60 to 69 with urothelial cancer. The source material was PBMCs, sampled around atezolizumab (anti-PD-L1) treatment. The rearrangement links TRBV27 to TRBJ2-7; TRBD2 matches 9 bases. CDR3 coding DNA: TGTGCCAGCAGTTTAAGGTGGACGGGCGGGAGGGCCTCCTACGAGCAGTACTTC. Residues: CASSLRWTGGRASYEQYF.